This T cell receptor beta chain was identified during a study of T cell repertoires in cytomegalovirus infection. Study-level points and caveats: Ex vivo, HLA-C-restricted CMV-specific TCR beta clonotypes prevailed over the rest of the response.

TCRdb re-analysed the reads in MiXCR, keeping a single row per CDR3 protein. This sample has about 300,000 distinct CDR3 sequences, with 20% to 30% found just once. This clonotype was detected only a few times. What it binds is unknown. The sequenced sample was PBMCs. This receptor was obtained from a human donor in good health (CMV status not recorded). Some clones in this sample may be carry-over from other donors' samples.

As DNA, the CDR3 is TGTGCCAGCACCCCTATGGGGACAGCCAATTCACCCCTCCACTTT. This gives the protein CASTPMGTANSPLHF. The chain employs TRBV12-3 or TRBV12-4 and TRBJ1-6; TRBD1 agrees at 7 bases. The CDR3 runs 15 residues. The trim removed 7 bases at V and 7 bases at J, leaving 10 bases unmatched.